The clone carrying this T cell receptor beta chain was seen repeatedly, ten times or more. TCRdb ran MiXCR on the RT-PCR reads and lists one entry per CDR3 protein. The repertoire holds fewer than 650,000 distinct CDR3 sequences, 10% to 15% seen once, with around 13% in the top ten. Germline CDR1 reads MNHEY; CDR2 reads SVGEGT. Deletions cut 9 bases from V and 1 base from J, with 10 bases between. This CDR3 region has 13 residues. The data derive from a study of response to subunit inactivated influenza vaccine. The material was PBMCs from blood, obtained 45 days after vaccination. The chain links TRBV6-2 or TRBV6-3 to TRBJ1-5, with no clear D. This clonotype was sampled from a man aged 50 to 59 who received an inactivated influenza vaccine. The CDR3 DNA reads TGTGCCAGTCTACAGAGCAGCAATCAGCCCCAGCATTTT. This codes for CASLQSSNQPQHF.